Presented here are 12 T cell receptor beta chains from one specimen sequenced in a study of blood T cell repertoires in COVID-19 (dated by TCRdb to the early 2020s). The protocol used for the library was the immunoSEQ multiplex PCR assay. This is the immuneACCESS table as TCRdb keeps it, with only in-frame sequences that have V and J called. A part of the clones is gone; compared with another copy, unresolved V genes explain less than half, and the rest is unexplained. Recorded for this sample are 450,000 to 500,000 clones; approximately 85% of them occurred a single time. Of the sample, approximately 2.9% is held by the ten largest clones. Input material: peripheral blood. The source is a human donor in a cohort sampled during active COVID-19.

CDR3 sequence (DNA): TGTGCCAGCTCAGGACAGGGAAGCAATCAGCCCCAGCATTTT. Translation gives CASSGQGSNQPQHF. This rearrangement joins TRBV18 to TRBJ1-5; 8 positions match TRBD1. The CDR3 spans 14 residues. V trimming: 5 bases; J trimming: 1 base; junction bases outside the gene matches: 1. From germline, CDR1 is KGHSH and CDR2 LQKENI.

The chain joins TRBV7-2 to TRBJ1-1; 8 bases are a match to TRBD1. This CDR3 contains 13 residues. Germline loops: CDR1 SGHTA, CDR2 FQGNSA. Germline trimming cut 6 bases from V and 8 bases from J; bases unmatched to any gene: 8. Written as DNA, the CDR3 is TGTGCCAGCAGTCAGGGGGCGCGAGTGGAAGCTTTCTTT. This codes for CASSQGARVEAFF.

This clone was picked up a small number of times. This chain uses TRBV7-7 with TRBJ1-3, with unresolved D. Germline lookup yields CDR1 SSHAT and CDR2 FNYEAQ (reference sequence). CDR3 length: 14 residues. In nucleotides, the CDR3 is TGTGCTAGGAGAGAACTCCCCTCTGGAAACACCATATATTTT. Translated: CARRELPSGNTIYF.

The gene calls are TRBV6-1 and TRBJ2-1, with TRBD2 matching 9 bases. V lost 3 bases to trimming and J lost 6 bases; unmatched junction nucleotides: 9. This CDR3 has 16 amino acids. Germline CDR1 reads MNHNS; CDR2 reads SASEGT. Here the CDR3 DNA reads TGTGCCAGCAGTGACTGGGGTAGCGGGAGTTCCAATGAGCAGTTCTTC. Encoded protein: CASSDWGSGSSNEQFF.

Comments on this clone: Relative to the germline gene, one junction end is altered; a read error may explain this. The chain joins TRBV24-1 to TRBJ2-1, with 10 bases that match TRBD2. Germline CDR1 is KGHDR and CDR2 is SFDVKD. This CDR3 is 15 amino acids long. The CDR3 region has the DNA TGTGCCATCAGTGGGAGTAGCGGGAGGTGGAATGAGCAGTTCTTC. It specifies CAISGSSGRWNEQFF.

The rearrangement joins TRBV27 to TRBJ2-3; TRBD2 aligns across 9 bases. This CDR3 contains 19 residues. The trim removed 3 bases at V and 0 bases at J, leaving 13 bases unmatched. Germline V gene sequence: CDR1 MNHEY, CDR2 SMNVEV (reference sequence). The CDR3 nucleotides are TGTGCCAGCAGTTTTTACCCTACACGACTAGCGGCTAGCACAGATACGCAGTATTTT. Amino acid sequence: CASSFYPTRLAASTDTQYF.

The rearrangement joins TRBV10-1 to TRBJ2-2, with D possibly TRBD2 on 6 matching bases. CDR1 and CDR2 from the germline V gene are WNHNN and SYGVQD (reference sequence). Trimming took off 3 bases at V and 7 bases at J, with 12 bases between the two ends. The CDR3 spans 14 residues. The CDR3 DNA follows: TGCGCCAGCAGTGATACGCGGCGGGGCGGGGAGCTGTTTTTT. It codes for CASSDTRRGGELFF.

The CDR3, as DNA: TGTGCCAGCAGCGAAAGTCGTAACAGGGGAGTCCCCGGGGAGCTGTTTTTT. This sequence encodes CASSESRNRGVPGELFF. V is TRBV7-2 and J is TRBJ2-2; TRBD1 matches 7 bases. CDR3 size: 17 residues. V gave up 5 bases and J gave up 6 bases; unmatched junction bases: 15. Germline CDR1 reads SGHTA; CDR2 reads FQGNSA.

The chain combines TRBV25-1 with TRBJ2-7; 10 bases match TRBD2. CDR1 MGHDK and CDR2 SYGVNS come from the germline V gene. The CDR3 length is 18 residues. After removal of 4 bases from V and 2 bases from J, the junction contained 14 bases not matched to a gene. CDR3 nucleotides: TGTGCCAGCAGTGCCCTGGGGGGTCGGACTAGCGGAACCTACGAGCAGTACTTC. It translates to CASSALGGRTSGTYEQYF.

The V and J genes are TRBV19 and TRBJ2-3, with 8 bases that match TRBD1. Germline V CDR1 and CDR2: LNHDA, SQIVND (reference sequence). The CDR3 is made up of 15 amino acids. Losses at the gene ends were 6 bases for V and 6 bases for J; bases not matched to a gene: 11. CDR3 nucleotide sequence: TGTGCCAGTAGACCGGGACAGGTTTACAGGGATACGCAGTATTTT. Its protein product is CASRPGQVYRDTQYF.

V and J are TRBV6-2 or TRBV6-3 and TRBJ2-1, with D possibly matching TRBD1 (5 bases). This CDR3 is built from 11 residues. The ends were cut back, 2 bases at V and 9 bases at J, with 5 bases in the middle. Germline-derived CDR1 and CDR2 are MNHEY and SVGEGT. The CDR3, as DNA: TGTGCCAGCAGTTACGGGGCTGAGCAGTTCTTC. This gives the protein CASSYGAEQFF.

The J gene is TRBJ1-1, the V gene TRBV5-1; TRBD1 matches at 7 bases. CDR1 SGHRS and CDR2 YFSETQ come from the germline V gene. The CDR3 covers 15 residues. Trimming cost V 4 bases and J 1 base; bases outside gene matches: 7. The CDR3 reads CASSSRTGQNTEAFF. CDR3 sequence (DNA): TGCGCCAGCAGCAGTCGGACAGGTCAGAACACTGAAGCTTTCTTT.